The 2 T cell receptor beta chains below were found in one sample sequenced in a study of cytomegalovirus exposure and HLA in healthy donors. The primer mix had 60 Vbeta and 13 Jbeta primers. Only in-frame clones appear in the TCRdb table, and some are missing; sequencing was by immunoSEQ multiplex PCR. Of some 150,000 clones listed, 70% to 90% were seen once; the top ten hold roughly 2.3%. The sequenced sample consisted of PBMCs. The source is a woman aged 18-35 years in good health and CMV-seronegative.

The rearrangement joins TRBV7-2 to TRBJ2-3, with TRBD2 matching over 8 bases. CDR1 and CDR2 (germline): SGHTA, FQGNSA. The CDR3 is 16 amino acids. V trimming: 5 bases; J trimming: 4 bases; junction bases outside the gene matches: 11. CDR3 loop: CASSPSAGVVADTQYF. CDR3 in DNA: TGTGCCAGCAGCCCATCAGCGGGAGTGGTTGCAGATACGCAGTATTTT.

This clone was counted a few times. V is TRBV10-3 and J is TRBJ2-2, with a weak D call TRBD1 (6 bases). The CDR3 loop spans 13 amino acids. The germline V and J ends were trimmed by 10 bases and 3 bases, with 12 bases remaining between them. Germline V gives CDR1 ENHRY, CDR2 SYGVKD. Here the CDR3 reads CATQGQYTGELFF. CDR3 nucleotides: TGTGCCACCCAGGGGCAGTACACCGGGGAGCTGTTTTTT.